These T cell receptor beta chains were read from a single sample in a study of blood T cell repertoires in COVID-19. Profiling relied on immunoSEQ multiplex PCR, and the TCRdb table lists in-frame clones only, not all of them. This sample has some 340,000 clones; around 83% occur once, and the top ten carry 2.5% to 3%. The sample taken for sequencing was peripheral blood. The source is a man aged 25 to 45 with active or convalescent COVID-19. The CDR3 runs from the conserved cysteine through the conserved F or W. D genes are given only for firm matches. Clone size is shown for a subset of rows, as once, few, many or a class of expanded clone.

size	V	J	D	CDR3	DNA
few	TRBV28	TRBJ2-6	.	CASSFLSGANVLTF	TGTGCCAGCAGTTTCCTATCTGGGGCCAACGTCCTGACTTTC
.	TRBV15	TRBJ2-7	.	CATSGRGGGPYEQYF	TGTGCCACCAGTGGGAGGGGGGGAGGTCCCTACGAGCAGTACTTC
.	TRBV11-2	TRBJ2-1	.	CASSGGGYNEQFF	TGTGCCAGCAGTGGAGGTGGCTACAATGAGCAGTTCTTC
.	TRBV28	TRBJ2-7	TRBD2	CASRKTSGRSYEQYF	TGTGCCAGCAGGAAGACTAGCGGGAGGTCCTACGAGCAGTACTTC
.	TRBV6-1	TRBJ1-4	TRBD1	CASSEGGQKVLKLFF	TGTGCCAGCAGTGAAGGGGGACAGAAAGTTTTGAAACTGTTTTTT
.	TRBV12-3/TRBV12-4	TRBJ1-1	.	CASSLSWAGEAFF	TGTGCCAGCAGTTTATCGTGGGCCGGTGAAGCTTTCTTT
.	TRBV7-8	TRBJ2-1	TRBD2	CASSLTSVWEYNEQFF	TGTGCCAGCAGCTTGACTAGCGTGTGGGAGTACAATGAGCAGTTCTTC
.	TRBV5-4	TRBJ2-7	.	CASSLNRSPSYEQYF	TGTGCCAGCAGCTTGAATCGGTCCCCCTCCTACGAGCAGTACTTC
.	TRBV6-2/TRBV6-3	TRBJ2-5	.	CASSSARGQETQYF	TGTGCCAGCAGTTCCGCCAGGGGCCAAGAGACCCAGTACTTC
.	TRBV9	TRBJ2-1	TRBD2	CASSVLAEYNEQFF	TGTGCCAGCAGCGTACTAGCGGAATACAATGAGCAGTTCTTC
.	TRBV2	TRBJ2-1	TRBD2	CASSPGTSGSYNEQFF	TGTGCCAGCAGTCCAGGGACTAGCGGGTCCTACAATGAGCAGTTCTTC
.	TRBV24-1	TRBJ2-5	TRBD1	CATSDPRQGAPETQYF	TGTGCCACCAGTGACCCAAGACAGGGAGCTCCAGAGACCCAGTACTTC
.	TRBV7-3	TRBJ2-2	TRBD2	CASSPVRIGGGGTGELFF	TGTGCCAGCAGCCCCGTTCGCATCGGCGGGGGAGGGACCGGGGAGCTGTTTTTT
.	TRBV19	TRBJ2-2	.	CASSKRVGGVTGELFF	TGTGCCAGTAGCAAAAGGGTAGGGGGTGTGACCGGGGAGCTGTTTTTT
.	TRBV30	TRBJ2-7	.	CAWSVGGTGHEQYF	TGTGCCTGGAGTGTAGGGGGAACAGGCCACGAGCAGTACTTC
few	TRBV12-3/TRBV12-4	TRBJ1-1	.	CASSLGGQAEAFF	TGTGCCAGCAGTTTAGGGGGGCAGGCTGAAGCTTTCTTT